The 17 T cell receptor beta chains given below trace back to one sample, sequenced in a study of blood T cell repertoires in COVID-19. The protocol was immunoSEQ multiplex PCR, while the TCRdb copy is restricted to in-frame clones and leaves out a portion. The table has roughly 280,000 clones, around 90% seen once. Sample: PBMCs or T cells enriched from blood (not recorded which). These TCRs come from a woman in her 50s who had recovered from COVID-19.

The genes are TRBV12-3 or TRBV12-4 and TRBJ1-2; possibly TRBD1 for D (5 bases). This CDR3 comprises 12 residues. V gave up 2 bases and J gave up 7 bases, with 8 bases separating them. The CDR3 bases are TGTGCCAGCAGTTTAAGGGGCGGTGGCTACACCTTC. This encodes CASSLRGGGYTF.

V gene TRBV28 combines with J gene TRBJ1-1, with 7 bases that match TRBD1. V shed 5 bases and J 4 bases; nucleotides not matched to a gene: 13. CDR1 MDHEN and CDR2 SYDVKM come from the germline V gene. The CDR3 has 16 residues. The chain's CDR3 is CASSRAGTVFSTEAFF. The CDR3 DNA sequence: TGTGCCAGCAGTAGGGCAGGGACAGTATTTTCCACTGAAGCTTTCTTT.

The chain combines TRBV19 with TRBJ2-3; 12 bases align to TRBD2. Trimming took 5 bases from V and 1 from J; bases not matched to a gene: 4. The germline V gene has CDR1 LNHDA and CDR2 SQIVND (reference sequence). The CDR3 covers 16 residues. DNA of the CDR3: TGTGCCAGTAGTTCAAGACTAGCGGGGGGCACAGATACGCAGTATTTT. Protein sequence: CASSSRLAGGTDTQYF.

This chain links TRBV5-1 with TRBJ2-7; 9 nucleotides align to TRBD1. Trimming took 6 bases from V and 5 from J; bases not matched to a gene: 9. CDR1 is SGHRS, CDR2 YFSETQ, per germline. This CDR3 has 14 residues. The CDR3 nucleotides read TGCGCCAGCACACAGGGGGCGGGAGCTAACGAGCAGTACTTC. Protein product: CASTQGAGANEQYF. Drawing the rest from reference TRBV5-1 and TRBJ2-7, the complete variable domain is KAGVTQTPRYLIKTRGQQVTLSCSPISGHRSVSWYQQTPGQGLQFLFEYFSETQRNKGNFPGRFSGRQFSNSRSEMNVSTLELGDSALYLCASTQGAGANEQYFGPGTRLTVT.

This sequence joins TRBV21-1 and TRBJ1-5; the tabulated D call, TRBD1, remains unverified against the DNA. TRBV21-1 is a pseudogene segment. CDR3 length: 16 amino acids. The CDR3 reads CASSKGRENRDQPQHF. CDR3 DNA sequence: TGTGCCAGCAGCAAAGGACGGGAAAACAGGGATCAGCCCCAGCATTTT.

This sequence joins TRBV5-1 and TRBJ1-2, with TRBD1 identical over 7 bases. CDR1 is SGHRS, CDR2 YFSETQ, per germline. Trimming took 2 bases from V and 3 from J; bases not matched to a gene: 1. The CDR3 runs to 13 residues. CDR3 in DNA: TGCGCCAGCAGCTTAACAGGGGACTATGGCTACACCTTC. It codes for CASSLTGDYGYTF.

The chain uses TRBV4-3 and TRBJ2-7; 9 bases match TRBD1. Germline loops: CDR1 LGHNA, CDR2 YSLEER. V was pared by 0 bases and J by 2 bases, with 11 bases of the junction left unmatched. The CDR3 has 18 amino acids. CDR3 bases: TGCGCCAGCAGCCAAGATCCCCCGGGGACAGGGAGGGCCTACGAGCAGTACTTC. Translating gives CASSQDPPGTGRAYEQYF.

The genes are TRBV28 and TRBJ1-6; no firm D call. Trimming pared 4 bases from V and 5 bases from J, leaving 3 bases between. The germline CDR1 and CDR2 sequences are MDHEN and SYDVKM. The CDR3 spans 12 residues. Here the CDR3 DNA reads TGTGCCAGCAGTTCTGATAATTCACCCCTCCACTTT. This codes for CASSSDNSPLHF.

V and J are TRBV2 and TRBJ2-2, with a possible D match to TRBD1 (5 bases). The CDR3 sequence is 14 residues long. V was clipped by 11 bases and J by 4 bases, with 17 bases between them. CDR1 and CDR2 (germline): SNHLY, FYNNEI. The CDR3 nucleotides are TGTGCCGGCACCAGAGACAGTTCCACCGGGGAGCTGTTTTTT. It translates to CAGTRDSSTGELFF.

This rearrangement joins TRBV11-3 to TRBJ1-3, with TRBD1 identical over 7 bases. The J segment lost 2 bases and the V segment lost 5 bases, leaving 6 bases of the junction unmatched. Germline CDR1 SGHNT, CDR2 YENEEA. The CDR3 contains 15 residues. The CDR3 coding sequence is TGTGCCAGCAGCCGTACCGGGACAGCTGGAAACACCATATATTTT. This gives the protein CASSRTGTAGNTIYF.

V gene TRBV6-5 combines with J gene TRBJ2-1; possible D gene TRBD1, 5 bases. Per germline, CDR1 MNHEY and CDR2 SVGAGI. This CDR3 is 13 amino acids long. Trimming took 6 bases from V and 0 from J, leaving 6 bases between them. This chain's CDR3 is CASRDNSYNEQFF. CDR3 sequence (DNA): TGTGCCAGCAGGGACAACTCCTACAATGAGCAGTTCTTC.

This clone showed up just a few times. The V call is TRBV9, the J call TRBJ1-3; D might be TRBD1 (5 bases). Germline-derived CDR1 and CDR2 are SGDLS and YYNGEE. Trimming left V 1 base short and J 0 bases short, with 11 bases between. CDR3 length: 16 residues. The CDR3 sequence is CASSVRHGGSGNTIYF. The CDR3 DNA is TGTGCCAGCAGCGTACGTCACGGGGGCTCTGGAAACACCATATATTTT.

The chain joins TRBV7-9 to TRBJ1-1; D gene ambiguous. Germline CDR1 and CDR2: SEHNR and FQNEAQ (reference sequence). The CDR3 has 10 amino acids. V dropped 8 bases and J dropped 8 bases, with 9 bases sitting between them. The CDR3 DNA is TGTGCCAGCCGCGGTGACGAAGCTTTCTTT. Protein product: CASRGDEAFF. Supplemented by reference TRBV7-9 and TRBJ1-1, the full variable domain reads DTGVSQNPRHKITKRGQNVTFRCDPISEHNRLYWYRQTLGQGPEFLTYFQNEAQLEKSRLLSDRFSAERPKGSFSTLEIQRTEQGDSAMYLCASRGDEAFFGQGTRLTVV.

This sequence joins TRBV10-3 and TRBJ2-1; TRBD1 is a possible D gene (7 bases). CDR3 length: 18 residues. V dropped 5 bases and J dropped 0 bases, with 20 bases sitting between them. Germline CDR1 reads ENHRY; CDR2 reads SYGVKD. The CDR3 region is CAISRAGGSAFSYNEQFF. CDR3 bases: TGTGCCATCAGTCGAGCAGGGGGGTCAGCGTTCTCCTACAATGAGCAGTTCTTC.

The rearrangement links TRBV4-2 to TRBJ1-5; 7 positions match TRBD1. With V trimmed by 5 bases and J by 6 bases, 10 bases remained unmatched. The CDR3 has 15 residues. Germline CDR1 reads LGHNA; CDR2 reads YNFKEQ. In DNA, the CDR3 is TGTGCCAGCAGCACTGACGACAGGGTAGGTCAGCCCCAGCATTTT. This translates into CASSTDDRVGQPQHF.

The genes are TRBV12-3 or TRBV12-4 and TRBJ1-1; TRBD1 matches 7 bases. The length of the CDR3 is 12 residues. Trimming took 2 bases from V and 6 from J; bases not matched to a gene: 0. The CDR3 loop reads CASSLTGAEAFF. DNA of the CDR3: TGTGCCAGCAGTTTAACAGGGGCTGAAGCTTTCTTT.

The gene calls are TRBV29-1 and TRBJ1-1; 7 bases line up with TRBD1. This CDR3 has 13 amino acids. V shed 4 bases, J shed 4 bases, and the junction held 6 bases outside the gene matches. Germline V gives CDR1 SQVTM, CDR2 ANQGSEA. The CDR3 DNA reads TGCAGCGTTGTAGGGGGCCTCGGCACTGAAGCTTTCTTT. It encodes CSVVGGLGTEAFF.